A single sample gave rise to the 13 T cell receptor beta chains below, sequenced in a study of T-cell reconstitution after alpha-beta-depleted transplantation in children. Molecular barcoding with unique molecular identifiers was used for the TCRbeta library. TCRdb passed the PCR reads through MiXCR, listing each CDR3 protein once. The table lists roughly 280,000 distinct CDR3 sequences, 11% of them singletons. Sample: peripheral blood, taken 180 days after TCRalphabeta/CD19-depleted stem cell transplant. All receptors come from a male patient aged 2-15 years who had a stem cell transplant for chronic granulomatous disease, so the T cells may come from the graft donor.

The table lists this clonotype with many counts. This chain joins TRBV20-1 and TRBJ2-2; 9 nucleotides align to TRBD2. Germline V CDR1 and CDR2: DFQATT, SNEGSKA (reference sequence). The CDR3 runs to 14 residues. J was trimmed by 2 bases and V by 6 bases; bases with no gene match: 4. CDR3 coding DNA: TGCAGTGCGCCGACTAGCGGCAACACCGGGGAGCTGTTTTTT. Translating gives CSAPTSGNTGELFF.

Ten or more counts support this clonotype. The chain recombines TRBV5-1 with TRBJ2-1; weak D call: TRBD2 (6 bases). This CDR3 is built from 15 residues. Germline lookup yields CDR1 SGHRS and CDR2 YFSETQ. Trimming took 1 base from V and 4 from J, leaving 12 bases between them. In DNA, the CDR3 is TGCGCCAGCAGCTTGCTGCGGGACTTATACAATGAGCAGTTCTTC. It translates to CASSLLRDLYNEQFF. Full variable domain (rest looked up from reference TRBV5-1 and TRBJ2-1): KAGVTQTPRYLIKTRGQQVTLSCSPISGHRSVSWYQQTPGQGLQFLFEYFSETQRNKGNFPGRFSGRQFSNSRSEMNVSTLELGDSALYLCASSLLRDLYNEQFFGPGTRLTVL.

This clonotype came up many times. The CDR3 protein is CASSKGQGAGGYTF. In DNA form, the CDR3 reads TGTGCCAGCAGTAAGGGACAGGGGGCCGGTGGCTACACCTTC. This chain uses TRBV12-3 or TRBV12-4 with TRBJ1-2, with 12 bases that match TRBD1. V dropped 5 bases and J dropped 7; count of bases not matched to a gene: 5. The CDR3 loop spans 14 amino acids.

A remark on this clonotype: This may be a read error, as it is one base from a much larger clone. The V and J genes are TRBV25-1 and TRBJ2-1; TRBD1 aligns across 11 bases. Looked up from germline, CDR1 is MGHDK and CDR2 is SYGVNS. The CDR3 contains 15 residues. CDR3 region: CASGPGQGGFNAQFF. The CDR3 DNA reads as TGTGCCAGCGGCCCGGGACAGGGGGGTTTCAATGCGCAGTTCTTC.

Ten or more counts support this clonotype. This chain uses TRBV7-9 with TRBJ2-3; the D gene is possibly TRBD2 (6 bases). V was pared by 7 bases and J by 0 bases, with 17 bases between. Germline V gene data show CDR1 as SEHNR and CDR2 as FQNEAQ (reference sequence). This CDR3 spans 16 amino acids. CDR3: CASTRVGGTSTDTQYF. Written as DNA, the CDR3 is TGTGCCAGCACTCGAGTGGGCGGGACTAGCACAGATACGCAGTATTTT.

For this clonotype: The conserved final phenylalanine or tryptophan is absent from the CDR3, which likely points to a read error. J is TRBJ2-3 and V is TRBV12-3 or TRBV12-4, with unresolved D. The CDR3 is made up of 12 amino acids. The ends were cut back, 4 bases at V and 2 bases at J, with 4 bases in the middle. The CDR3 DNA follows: TGTGCCAGCAGTTCCAACACAGATACGCAGTATGTT. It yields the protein CASSSNTDTQYV.

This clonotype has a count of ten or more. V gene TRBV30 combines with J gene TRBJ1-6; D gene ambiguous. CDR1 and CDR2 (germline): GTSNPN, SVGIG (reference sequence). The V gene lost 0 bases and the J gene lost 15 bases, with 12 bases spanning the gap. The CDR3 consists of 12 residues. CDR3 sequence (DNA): TGTGCCTGGAGTGTAACCGACGTTTACCTCCACTTT. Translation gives CAWSVTDVYLHF.

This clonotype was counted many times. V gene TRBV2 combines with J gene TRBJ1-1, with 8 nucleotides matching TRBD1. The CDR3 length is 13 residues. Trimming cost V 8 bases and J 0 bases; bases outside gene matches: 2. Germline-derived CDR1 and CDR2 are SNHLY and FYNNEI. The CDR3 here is CASGTGMNTEAFF. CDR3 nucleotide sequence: TGTGCCAGCGGGACAGGAATGAACACTGAAGCTTTCTTT.

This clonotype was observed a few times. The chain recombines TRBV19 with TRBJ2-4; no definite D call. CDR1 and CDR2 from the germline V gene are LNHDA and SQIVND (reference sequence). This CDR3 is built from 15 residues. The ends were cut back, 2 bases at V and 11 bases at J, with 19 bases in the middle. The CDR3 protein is CASSISSARLSFQYF. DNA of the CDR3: TGTGCCAGTAGTATAAGTTCGGCCCGACTTTCTTTTCAGTACTTC.

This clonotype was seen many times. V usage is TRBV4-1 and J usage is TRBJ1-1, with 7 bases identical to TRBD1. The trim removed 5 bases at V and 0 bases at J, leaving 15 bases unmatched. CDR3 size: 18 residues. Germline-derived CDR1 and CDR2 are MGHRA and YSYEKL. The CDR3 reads CASSTSTGQGSMNTEAFF. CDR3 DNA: TGCGCCAGCAGCACCTCGACAGGGCAAGGGTCGATGAACACTGAAGCTTTCTTT.

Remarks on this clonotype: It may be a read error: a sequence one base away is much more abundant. CDR3 in DNA: TGCGCCAGCAGTGATACAGTTTACACCTGGGAGCTGTTTTTT. Its protein is CASSDTVYTWELFF. V usage is TRBV10-1 and J usage is TRBJ2-2; D is unresolved. CDR1 and CDR2 from the germline V gene are WNHNN and SYGVQD (reference sequence). This CDR3 spans 14 amino acids.

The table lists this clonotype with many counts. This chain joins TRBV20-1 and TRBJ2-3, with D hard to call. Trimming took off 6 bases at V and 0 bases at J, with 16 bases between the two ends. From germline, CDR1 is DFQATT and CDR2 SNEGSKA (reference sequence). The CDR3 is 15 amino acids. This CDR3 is CSAEGPAQSTDTQYF. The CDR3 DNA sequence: TGCAGTGCCGAAGGCCCAGCCCAAAGCACAGATACGCAGTATTTT.

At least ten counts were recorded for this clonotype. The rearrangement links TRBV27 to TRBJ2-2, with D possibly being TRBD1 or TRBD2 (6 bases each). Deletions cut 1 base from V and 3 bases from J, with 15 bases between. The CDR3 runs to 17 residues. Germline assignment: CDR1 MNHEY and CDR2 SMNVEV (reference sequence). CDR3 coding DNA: TGTGCCAGCAGTTTATACCAAGGGGGGCCGTACACCGGGGAGCTGTTTTTT. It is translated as CASSLYQGGPYTGELFF.